This paragraph covers one TCR beta chain sequence. What it recognizes is unknown. The library came from three nested PCR rounds adapted from ARM-PCR protocols. TCRdb analysed the multiplex PCR reads with MiXCR anew, one entry per CDR3 protein. The sample consists of 120,000 or so distinct CDR3 sequences, around three fifths of them appearing once. This sample's RNA came from whole unsorted tissue. The entry originates in a study of tumor and adjacent non-tumor tissue in lung cancer. Broader study findings: Significantly higher TCR diversity was found in tumor than normal lung.

The germline gives CDR1 SQVTM, CDR2 ANQGSEA. This CDR3 region has 10 residues. V lost 4 bases and J 12 bases, leaving 11 bases between the germline ends. The source is a man aged 25-45 years with non-small cell lung cancer. The V call is TRBV29-1, the J call TRBJ2-3; D is unresolved. The specimen was lung tumor tissue. The CDR3 DNA follows: TGCAGCGTTGTCCAGCATATCCAGTATTTT. Its translation: CSVVQHIQYF.